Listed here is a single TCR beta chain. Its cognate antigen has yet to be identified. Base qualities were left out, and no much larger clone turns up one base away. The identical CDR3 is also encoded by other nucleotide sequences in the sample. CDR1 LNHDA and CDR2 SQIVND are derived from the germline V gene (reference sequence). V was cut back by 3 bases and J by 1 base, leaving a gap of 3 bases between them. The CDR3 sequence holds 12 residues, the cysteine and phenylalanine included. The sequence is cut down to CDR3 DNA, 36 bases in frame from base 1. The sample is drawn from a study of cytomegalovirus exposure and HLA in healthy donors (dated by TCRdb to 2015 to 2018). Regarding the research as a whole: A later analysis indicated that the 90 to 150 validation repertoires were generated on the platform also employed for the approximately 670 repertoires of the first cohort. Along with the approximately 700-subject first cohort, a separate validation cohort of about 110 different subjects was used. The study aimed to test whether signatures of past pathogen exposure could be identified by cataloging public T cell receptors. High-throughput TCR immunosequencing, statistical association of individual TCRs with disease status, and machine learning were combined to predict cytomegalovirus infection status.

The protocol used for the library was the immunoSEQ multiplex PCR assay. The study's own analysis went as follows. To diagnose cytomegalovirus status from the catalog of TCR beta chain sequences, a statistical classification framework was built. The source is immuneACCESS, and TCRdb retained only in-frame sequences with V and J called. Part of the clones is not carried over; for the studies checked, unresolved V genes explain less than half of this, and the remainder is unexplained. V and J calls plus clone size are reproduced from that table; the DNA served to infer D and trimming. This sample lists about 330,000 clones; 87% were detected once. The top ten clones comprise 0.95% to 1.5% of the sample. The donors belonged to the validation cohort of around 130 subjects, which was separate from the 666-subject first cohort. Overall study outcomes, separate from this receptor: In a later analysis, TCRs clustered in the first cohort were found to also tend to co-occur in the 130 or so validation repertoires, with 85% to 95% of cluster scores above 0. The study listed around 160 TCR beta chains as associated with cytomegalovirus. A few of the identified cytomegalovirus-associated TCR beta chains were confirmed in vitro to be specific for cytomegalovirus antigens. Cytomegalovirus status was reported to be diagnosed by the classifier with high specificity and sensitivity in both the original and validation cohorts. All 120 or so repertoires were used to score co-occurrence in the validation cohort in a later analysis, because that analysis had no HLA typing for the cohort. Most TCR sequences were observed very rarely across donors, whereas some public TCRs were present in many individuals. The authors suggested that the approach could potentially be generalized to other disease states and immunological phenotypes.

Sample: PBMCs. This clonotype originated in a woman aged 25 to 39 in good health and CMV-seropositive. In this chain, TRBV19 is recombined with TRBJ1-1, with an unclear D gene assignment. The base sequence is TGTGCCAGTAGTATCGGGAACACTGAAGCTTTCTTT. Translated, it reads CASSIGNTEAFF.